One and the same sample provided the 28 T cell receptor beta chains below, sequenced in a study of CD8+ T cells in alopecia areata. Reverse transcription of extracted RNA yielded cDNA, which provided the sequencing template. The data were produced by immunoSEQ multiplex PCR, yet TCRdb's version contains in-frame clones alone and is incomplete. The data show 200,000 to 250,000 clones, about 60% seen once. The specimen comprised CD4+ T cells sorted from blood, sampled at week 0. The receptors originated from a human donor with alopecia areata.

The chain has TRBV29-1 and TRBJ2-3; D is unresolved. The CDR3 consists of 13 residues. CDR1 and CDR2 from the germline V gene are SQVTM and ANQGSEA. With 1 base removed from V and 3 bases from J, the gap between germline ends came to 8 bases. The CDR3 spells CSVEAPGTDTQYF. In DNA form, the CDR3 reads TGCAGCGTTGAAGCCCCTGGGACAGATACGCAGTATTTT.

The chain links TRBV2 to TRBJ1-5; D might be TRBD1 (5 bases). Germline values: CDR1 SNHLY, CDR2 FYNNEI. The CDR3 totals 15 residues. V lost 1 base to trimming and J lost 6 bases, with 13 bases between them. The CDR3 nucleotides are TGTGCCAGCAGTGAAGGGGGCGGCGGGATTCAGCCCCAGCATTTT. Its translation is CASSEGGGGIQPQHF.

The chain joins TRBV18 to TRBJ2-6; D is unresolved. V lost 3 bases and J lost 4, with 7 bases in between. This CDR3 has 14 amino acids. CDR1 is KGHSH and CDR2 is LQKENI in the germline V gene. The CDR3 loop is CASSPGPGANVLTF. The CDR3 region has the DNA TGTGCCAGCTCACCTGGACCGGGGGCCAACGTCCTGACTTTC.

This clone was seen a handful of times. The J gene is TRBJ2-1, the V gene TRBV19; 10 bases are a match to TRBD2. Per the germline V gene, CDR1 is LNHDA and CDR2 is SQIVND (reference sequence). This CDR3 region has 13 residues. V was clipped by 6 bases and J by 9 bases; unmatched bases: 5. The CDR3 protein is CASRGLARGEQFF. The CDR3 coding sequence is TGTGCCAGTAGGGGACTAGCGAGGGGTGAGCAGTTCTTC.

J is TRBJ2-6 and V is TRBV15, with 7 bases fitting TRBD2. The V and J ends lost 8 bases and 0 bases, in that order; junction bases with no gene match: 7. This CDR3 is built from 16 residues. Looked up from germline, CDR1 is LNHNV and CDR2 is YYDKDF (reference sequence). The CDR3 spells CATGRGIASGANVLTF. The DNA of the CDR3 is TGTGCCACCGGGCGGGGGATTGCCTCTGGGGCCAACGTCCTGACTTTC.

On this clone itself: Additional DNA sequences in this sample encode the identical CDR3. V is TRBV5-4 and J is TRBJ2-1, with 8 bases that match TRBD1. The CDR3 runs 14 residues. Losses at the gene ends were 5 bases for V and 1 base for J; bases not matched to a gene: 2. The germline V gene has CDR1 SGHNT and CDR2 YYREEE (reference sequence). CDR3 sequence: CASSRTGSYNEQFF. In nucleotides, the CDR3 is TGTGCCAGCAGTAGGACAGGGTCCTACAATGAGCAGTTCTTC.

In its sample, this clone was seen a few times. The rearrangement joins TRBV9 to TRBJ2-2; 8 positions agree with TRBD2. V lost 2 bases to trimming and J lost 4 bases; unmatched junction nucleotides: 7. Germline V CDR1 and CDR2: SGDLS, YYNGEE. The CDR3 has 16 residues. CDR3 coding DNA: TGTGCCAGCAGCGTCTCGGGACTAGTAAGCACCGGGGAGCTGTTTTTT. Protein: CASSVSGLVSTGELFF.

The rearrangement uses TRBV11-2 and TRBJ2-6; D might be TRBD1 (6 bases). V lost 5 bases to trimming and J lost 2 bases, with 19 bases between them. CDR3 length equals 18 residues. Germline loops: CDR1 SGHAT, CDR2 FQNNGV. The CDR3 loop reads CASSLGIRGRTGANVLTF. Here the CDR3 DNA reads TGTGCCAGCAGCCTAGGAATCAGGGGCCGCACTGGGGCCAACGTCCTGACTTTC.

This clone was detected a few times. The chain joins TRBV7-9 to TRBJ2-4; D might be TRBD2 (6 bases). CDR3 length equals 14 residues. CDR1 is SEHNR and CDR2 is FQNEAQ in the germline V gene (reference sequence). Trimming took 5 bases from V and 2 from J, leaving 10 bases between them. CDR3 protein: CASSTAGTKNIQYF. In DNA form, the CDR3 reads TGTGCCAGCAGCACCGCGGGGACCAAAAACATTCAGTACTTC.

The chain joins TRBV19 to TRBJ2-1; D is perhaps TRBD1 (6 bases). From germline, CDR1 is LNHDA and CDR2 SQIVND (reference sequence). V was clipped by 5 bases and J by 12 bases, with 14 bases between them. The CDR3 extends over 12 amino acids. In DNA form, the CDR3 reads TGTGCCAGTAGTGCTCCCAGGGGATCGCAGTTCTTC. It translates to CASSAPRGSQFF.

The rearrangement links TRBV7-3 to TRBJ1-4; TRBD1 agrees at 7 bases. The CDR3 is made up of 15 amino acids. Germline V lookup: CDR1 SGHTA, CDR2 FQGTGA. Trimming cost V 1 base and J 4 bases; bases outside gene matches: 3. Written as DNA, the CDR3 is TGTGCCAGCAGCTTAATGGGACAGAATAATGAAAAACTGTTTTTT. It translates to CASSLMGQNNEKLFF.

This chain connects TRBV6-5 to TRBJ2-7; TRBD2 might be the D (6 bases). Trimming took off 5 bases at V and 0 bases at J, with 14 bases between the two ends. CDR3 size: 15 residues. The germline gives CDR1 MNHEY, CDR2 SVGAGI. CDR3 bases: TGTGCCAGCAGTACGGAGGGACGGAGCTCCTACGAGCAGTACTTC. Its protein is CASSTEGRSSYEQYF.

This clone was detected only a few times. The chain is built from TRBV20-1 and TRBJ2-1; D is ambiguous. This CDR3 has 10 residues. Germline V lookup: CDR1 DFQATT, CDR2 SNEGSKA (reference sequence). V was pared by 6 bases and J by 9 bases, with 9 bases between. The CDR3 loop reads CSAPGSEQFF. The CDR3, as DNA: TGCAGTGCCCCCGGAAGTGAGCAGTTCTTC.

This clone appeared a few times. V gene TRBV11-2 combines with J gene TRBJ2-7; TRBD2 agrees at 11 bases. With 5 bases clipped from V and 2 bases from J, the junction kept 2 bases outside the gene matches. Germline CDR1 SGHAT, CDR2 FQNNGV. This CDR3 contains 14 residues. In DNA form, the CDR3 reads TGTGCCAGCAGCCGACTAGCGGGGACCTACGAGCAGTACTTC. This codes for CASSRLAGTYEQYF.

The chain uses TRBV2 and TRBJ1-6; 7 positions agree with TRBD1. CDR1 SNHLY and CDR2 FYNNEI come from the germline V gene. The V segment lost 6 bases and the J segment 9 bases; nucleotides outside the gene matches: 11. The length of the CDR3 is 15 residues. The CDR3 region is CASRFQTGISSPLHF. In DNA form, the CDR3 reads TGTGCCAGCAGATTCCAGACAGGGATTAGTTCACCCCTCCACTTT.

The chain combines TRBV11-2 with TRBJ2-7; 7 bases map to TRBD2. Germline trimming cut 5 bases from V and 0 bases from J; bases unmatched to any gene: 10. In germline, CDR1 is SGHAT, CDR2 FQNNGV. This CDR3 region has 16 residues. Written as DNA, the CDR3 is TGTGCCAGCAGCCCCAGCGGGGCGAGTTTCTCCTACGAGCAGTACTTC. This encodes CASSPSGASFSYEQYF.

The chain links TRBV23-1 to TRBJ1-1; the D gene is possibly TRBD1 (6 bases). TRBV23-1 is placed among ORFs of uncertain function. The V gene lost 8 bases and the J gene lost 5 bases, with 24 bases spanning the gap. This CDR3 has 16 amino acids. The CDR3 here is CASPLIDFTGRTEAFF. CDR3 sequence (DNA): TGCGCCAGCCCCCTCATCGACTTTACAGGGCGGACTGAAGCTTTCTTT.

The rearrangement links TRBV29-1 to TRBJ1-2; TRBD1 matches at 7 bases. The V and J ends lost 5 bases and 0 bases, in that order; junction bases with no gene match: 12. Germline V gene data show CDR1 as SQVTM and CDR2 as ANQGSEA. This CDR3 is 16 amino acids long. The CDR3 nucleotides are TGCAGCGTTACTAAGCTCACAGGGGAGGCTAACTATGGCTACACCTTC. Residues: CSVTKLTGEANYGYTF. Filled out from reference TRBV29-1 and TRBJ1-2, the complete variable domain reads SAVISQKPSRDICQRGTSLTIQCQVDSQVTMMFWYRQQPGQSLTLIATANQGSEATYESGFVIDKFPISRPNLTFSTLTVSNMSPEDSSIYLCSVTKLTGEANYGYTFGSGTRLTVV.

The CDR3 DNA sequence: TGCGCCAGCAGCCAAGAACAGGTCGGCAACTATGGCTACACCTTC. This sequence encodes CASSQEQVGNYGYTF. This chain links TRBV4-1 with TRBJ1-2; maybe TRBD1 (5 bases). V lost 0 bases, J lost 2 bases, and 10 bases lay in between. Looked up from germline, CDR1 is MGHRA and CDR2 is YSYEKL. CDR3 length: 15 amino acids.

The CDR3 sequence: CATSRAEGPQYF. The DNA of the CDR3 is TGTGCCACCAGCAGAGCTGAGGGACCGCAGTACTTC. The rearrangement joins TRBV15 to TRBJ2-7; perhaps D is TRBD1 or TRBD2 (5 bases each). CDR3 length: 12 residues. Between the trimmed V and J ends, which lost 1 base and 9 bases, there was a span of 10 bases. Per germline, CDR1 LNHNV and CDR2 YYDKDF (reference sequence).

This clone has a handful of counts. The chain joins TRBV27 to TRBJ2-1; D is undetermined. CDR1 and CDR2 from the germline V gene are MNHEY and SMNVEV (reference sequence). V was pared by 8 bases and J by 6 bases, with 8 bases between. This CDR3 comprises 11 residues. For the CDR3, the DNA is TGTGCCAGCGGCTATTTCAATGAGCAGTTCTTC. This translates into CASGYFNEQFF.

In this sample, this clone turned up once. Here the CDR3 reads CSVEDPGGENTEAFF. CDR3 bases: TGCAGCGTTGAAGATCCTGGAGGAGAGAACACTGAAGCTTTCTTT. The chain recombines TRBV29-1 with TRBJ1-1; D gene unclear. The CDR3 is made up of 15 amino acids. Trimming removed 0 bases from V and 1 base from J, with 12 bases in between. Per germline, CDR1 SQVTM and CDR2 ANQGSEA. The full variable domain, rest sourced from reference TRBV29-1 and TRBJ1-1, is SAVISQKPSRDICQRGTSLTIQCQVDSQVTMMFWYRQQPGQSLTLIATANQGSEATYESGFVIDKFPISRPNLTFSTLTVSNMSPEDSSIYLCSVEDPGGENTEAFFGQGTRLTVV.

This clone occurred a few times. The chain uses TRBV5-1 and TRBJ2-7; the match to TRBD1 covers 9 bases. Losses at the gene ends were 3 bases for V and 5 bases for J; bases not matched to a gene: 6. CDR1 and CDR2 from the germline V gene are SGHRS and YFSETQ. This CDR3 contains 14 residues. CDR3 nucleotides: TGCGCCAGCAGCTACCGGGACAGGGCTGACGAGCAGTACTTC. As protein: CASSYRDRADEQYF.

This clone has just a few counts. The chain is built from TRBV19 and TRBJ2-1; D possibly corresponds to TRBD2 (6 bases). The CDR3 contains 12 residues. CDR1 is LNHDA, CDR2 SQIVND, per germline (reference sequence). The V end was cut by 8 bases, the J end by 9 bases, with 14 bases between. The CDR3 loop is CASFAGWGEQFF. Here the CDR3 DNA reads TGTGCCAGTTTTGCGGGATGGGGTGAGCAGTTCTTC.

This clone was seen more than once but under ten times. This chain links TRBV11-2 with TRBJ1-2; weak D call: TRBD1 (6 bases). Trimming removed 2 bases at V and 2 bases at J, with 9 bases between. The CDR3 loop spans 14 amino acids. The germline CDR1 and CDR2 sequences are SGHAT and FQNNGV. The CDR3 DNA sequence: TGTGCCAGCAGCTTACAAGGGGGAAACTATGGCTACACCTTC. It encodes CASSLQGGNYGYTF.

CDR3 loop: CSVGHGAGRTEAFF. The CDR3 coding sequence is TGCAGCGTGGGACACGGGGCAGGGAGGACTGAAGCTTTCTTT. J is TRBJ1-1 and V is TRBV29-1, with D possibly being TRBD1 (6 bases). The CDR3 loop spans 14 amino acids. The V end lost 6 bases, the J end lost 5 bases, and 19 bases lay between the germline ends. Germline values: CDR1 SQVTM, CDR2 ANQGSEA.

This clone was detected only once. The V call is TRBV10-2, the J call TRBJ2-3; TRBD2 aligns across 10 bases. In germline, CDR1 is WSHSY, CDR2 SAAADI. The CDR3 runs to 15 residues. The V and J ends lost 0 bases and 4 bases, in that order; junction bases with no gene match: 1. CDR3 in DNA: TGCGCCAGCAGTGAGTCCGGGACTAGCGCAGATACGCAGTATTTT. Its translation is CASSESGTSADTQYF.

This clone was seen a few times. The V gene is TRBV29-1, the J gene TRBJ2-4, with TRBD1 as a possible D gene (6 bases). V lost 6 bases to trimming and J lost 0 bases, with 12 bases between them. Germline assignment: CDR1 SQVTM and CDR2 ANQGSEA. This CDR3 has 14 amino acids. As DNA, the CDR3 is TGCAGCGTCTCAGGGGTTCTAGCCAAAAACATTCAGTACTTC. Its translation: CSVSGVLAKNIQYF.